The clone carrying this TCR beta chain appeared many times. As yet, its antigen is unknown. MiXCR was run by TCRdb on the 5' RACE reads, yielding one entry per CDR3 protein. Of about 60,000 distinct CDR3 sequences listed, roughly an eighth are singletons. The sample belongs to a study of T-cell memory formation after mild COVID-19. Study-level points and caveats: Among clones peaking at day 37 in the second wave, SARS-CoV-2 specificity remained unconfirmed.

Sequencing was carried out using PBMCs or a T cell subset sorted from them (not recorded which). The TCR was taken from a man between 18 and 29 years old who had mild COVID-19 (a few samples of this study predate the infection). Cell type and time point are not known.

DNA for the CDR3: TGTGCCAGCAGCTTGTTTATAGAGACCCAGTACTTC. This gives the protein CASSLFIETQYF. This sequence joins TRBV7-6 and TRBJ2-5; D call uncertain. The CDR3 is 12 residues long. The ends were cut back, 3 bases at V and 4 bases at J, with 6 bases in the middle. Germline lookup yields CDR1 SGHVS and CDR2 FNYEAQ.